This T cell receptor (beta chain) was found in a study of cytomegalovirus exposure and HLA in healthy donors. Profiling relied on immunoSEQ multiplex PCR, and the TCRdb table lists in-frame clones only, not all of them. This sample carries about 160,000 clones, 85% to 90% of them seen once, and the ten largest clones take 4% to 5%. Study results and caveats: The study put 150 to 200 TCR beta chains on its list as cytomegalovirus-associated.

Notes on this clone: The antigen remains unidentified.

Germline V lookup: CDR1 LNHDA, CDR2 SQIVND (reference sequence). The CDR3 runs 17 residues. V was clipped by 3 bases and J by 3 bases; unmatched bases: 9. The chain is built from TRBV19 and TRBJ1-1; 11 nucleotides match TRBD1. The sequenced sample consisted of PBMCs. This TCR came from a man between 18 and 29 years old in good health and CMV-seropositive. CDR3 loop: CASSMDRGRGLDTEAFF. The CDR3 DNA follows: TGTGCCAGTAGTATGGACAGGGGGCGAGGACTGGACACTGAAGCTTTCTTT.